This T cell receptor beta chain was sequenced during a study of patients and donors after allogeneic stem cell transplantation. There are a few counts of this clonotype. MiXCR, applied by TCRdb to the RT-PCR reads, yields one record per CDR3 protein. This sample yields about a million distinct CDR3 sequences, of which about a sixth are seen a single time; roughly 6% belongs to the top ten. Material: blood, either unsorted or a sorted T cell fraction (not recorded which). This TCR was sampled from a human donor who was either an allogeneic HSCT recipient or a stem cell or donor lymphocyte infusion donor (not recorded which). It is not recorded whose cells these are; they may come from a transplant donor.

Here the CDR3 reads CSVAPDTQYF. The CDR3 bases are TGCAGCGTTGCCCCAGATACGCAGTATTTT. This chain links TRBV29-1 with TRBJ2-3, with D hard to call. Trimming shortened V by 4 bases and J by 4 bases, and 3 bases separated the two germline ends. The germline gives CDR1 SQVTM, CDR2 ANQGSEA. This CDR3 has 10 amino acids.